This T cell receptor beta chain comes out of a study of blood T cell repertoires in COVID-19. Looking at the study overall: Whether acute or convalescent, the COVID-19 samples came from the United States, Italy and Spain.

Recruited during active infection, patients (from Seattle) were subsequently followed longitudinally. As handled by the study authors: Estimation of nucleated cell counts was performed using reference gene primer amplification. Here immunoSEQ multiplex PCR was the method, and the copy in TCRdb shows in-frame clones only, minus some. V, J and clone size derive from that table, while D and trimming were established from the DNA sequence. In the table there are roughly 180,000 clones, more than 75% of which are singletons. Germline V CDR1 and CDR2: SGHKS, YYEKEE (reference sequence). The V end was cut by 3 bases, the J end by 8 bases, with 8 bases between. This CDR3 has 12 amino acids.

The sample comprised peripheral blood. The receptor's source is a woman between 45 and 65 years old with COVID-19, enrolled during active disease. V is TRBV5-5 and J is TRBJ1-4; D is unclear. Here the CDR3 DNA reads TGTGCCAGCAGCTCGGCCAGGGAAAAACTGTTTTTT. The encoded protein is CASSSAREKLFF.